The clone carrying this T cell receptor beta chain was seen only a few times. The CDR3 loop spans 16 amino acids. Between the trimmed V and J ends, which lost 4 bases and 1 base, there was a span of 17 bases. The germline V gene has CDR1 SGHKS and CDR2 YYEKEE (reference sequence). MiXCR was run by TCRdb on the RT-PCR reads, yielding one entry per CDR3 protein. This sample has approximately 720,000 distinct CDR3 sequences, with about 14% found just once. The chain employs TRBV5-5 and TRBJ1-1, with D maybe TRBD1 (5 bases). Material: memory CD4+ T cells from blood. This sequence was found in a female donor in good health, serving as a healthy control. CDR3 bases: TGTGCCAGCAGCATGGGACCGACCGCCCAGAACACTGAAGCTTTCTTT. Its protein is CASSMGPTAQNTEAFF.